Listed below are T cell receptor beta chains from one sample, sequenced in a study of blood T cell repertoires in COVID-19. Generated by immunoSEQ multiplex PCR, the TCRdb table keeps only in-frame clones and is missing some. This sample yields 220,000 or so clones, of which approximately 85% are seen a single time; 2.9% belongs to the top ten. Sequencing input: peripheral blood. The receptors were sampled from a man aged 45 to 65 who had recovered from COVID-19. CDR3s include the opening cysteine and the closing phenylalanine or tryptophan. A D gene is named only where the DNA matches it firmly. Rows give clone size only sometimes, using once, few, many, or a class for an expanded clone.

once	-	TRBV21-1	TRBJ2-1	CASSTPSMGRSYNEQFF	TGTGCCAGCAGCACGCCCTCCATGGGCCGCTCCTACAATGAGCAGTTCTTC
few	TRBD1	TRBV4-1	TRBJ1-1	CASSHIDRGKGNTEAFF	TGCGCCAGCAGCCACATAGACAGGGGTAAGGGGAACACTGAAGCTTTCTTT
-	TRBD1	TRBV19	TRBJ1-4	CASSRTGSEKLFF	TGTGCCAGTAGCAGGACAGGGAGTGAAAAACTGTTTTTT
few	TRBD2	TRBV27	TRBJ2-7	CASSLMGLAGPYEQYF	TGTGCCAGCAGTTTAATGGGACTAGCGGGGCCCTACGAGCAGTACTTC
-	-	TRBV15	TRBJ2-2	CATSVLAGGTDRELFF	TGTGCCACCAGCGTATTAGCAGGGGGGACGGATAGGGAGCTGTTTTTT
-	-	TRBV21-1	TRBJ2-7	CASSPEERESYEQYF	TGTGCCAGCAGCCCTGAGGAGCGGGAGTCCTACGAGCAGTACTTC
-	TRBD1	TRBV4-1	TRBJ2-1	CASSQQTTGNYNEQFF	TGCGCCAGCAGCCAACAAACGACAGGGAACTACAATGAGCAGTTCTTC
-	-	TRBV7-9	TRBJ2-6	CASSLGQLSGANVLTF	TGTGCCAGCAGCTTAGGACAGTTATCCGGGGCCAACGTCCTGACTTTC
-	-	TRBV9	TRBJ1-3	CASSVGDGGSAGNTIYF	TGTGCCAGCAGCGTAGGAGACGGGGGTTCGGCCGGAAACACCATATATTTT
-	-	TRBV27	TRBJ1-1	CASSLYPGLNTEAFF	TGTGCCAGCAGTTTATATCCAGGGTTGAACACTGAAGCTTTCTTT
-	-	TRBV2	TRBJ2-7	CASGGTRQYEQYF	TGTGCCAGCGGCGGGACCCGTCAGTACGAGCAGTACTTC
-	-	TRBV2	TRBJ2-1	CASSRTGPTSYNEQFF	TGTGCCAGCAGCCGAACGGGACCGACTAGCTACAATGAGCAGTTCTTC
-	TRBD2	TRBV27	TRBJ2-2	CASKARLAGGNTGELFF	TGTGCCAGCAAGGCGAGACTAGCGGGAGGGAACACCGGGGAGCTGTTTTTT
once	TRBD2	TRBV5-6	TRBJ2-4	CASSVDGLAGTKNIQYF	TGTGCCAGCAGCGTAGACGGACTAGCGGGGACCAAAAACATTCAGTACTTC
-	TRBD1	TRBV6-5	TRBJ2-7	CASSYSGTGPYEQYF	TGTGCCAGCAGTTACTCGGGGACAGGTCCCTACGAGCAGTACTTC
-	TRBD1	TRBV15	TRBJ1-4	CATSREIGFRDRGRNEKLFF	TGTGCCACCAGCAGAGAGATTGGTTTCCGGGACAGGGGGAGGAATGAAAAACTGTTTTTT
-	-	TRBV15	TRBJ1-5	CATSRGERNQPQHF	TGTGCCACCAGCAGAGGGGAGCGCAATCAGCCCCAGCATTTT